This entry is about one TCR beta chain. Its antigen is currently unknown. There are 13 residues in the CDR3. V trimming: 1 base; J trimming: 3 bases; junction bases outside the gene matches: 0. Germline V gene data show CDR1 as GTSNPN and CDR2 as SVGIG (reference sequence). The data belong to a study of cytomegalovirus exposure and HLA in healthy donors. Across the study: The approximately 600 first-cohort repertoires shared a platform with the approximately 110 validation repertoires, as reported in a later analysis.

Separation from the approximately 660-subject first cohort characterized the approximately 130-subject validation cohort, to which the donors belonged. The table came from immunoSEQ multiplex PCR; TCRdb's copy has only in-frame clones and leaves some out. The sample has 150,000 to 200,000 clones, 85% seen once. Whole-study results and caveats: TCR sequences were mostly rare, though some public TCRs occurred in many donors. Cytomegalovirus-associated TCR beta chains were listed, numbering roughly 150.

Source material: PBMCs. This receptor was obtained from a man aged 18 to 29 in good health and CMV-seropositive. The chain links TRBV30 to TRBJ2-5; 9 nucleotides line up with TRBD2. For the CDR3, the DNA is TGTGCCTGGAGTGCTAGCGGGGAAGAGACCCAGTACTTC. As protein: CAWSASGEETQYF.